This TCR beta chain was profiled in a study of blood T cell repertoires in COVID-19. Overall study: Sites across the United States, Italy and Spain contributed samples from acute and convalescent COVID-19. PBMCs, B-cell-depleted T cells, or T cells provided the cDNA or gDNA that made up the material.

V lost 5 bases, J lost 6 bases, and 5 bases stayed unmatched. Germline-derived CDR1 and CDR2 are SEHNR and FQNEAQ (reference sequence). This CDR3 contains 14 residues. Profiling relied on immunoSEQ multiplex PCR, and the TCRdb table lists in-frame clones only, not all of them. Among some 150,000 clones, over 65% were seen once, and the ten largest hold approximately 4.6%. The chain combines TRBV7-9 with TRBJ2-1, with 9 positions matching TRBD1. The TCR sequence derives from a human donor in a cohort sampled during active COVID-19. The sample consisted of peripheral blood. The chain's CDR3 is CASSPGTGTNEQFF. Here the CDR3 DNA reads TGTGCCAGCAGCCCGGGGACAGGGACCAATGAGCAGTTCTTC.